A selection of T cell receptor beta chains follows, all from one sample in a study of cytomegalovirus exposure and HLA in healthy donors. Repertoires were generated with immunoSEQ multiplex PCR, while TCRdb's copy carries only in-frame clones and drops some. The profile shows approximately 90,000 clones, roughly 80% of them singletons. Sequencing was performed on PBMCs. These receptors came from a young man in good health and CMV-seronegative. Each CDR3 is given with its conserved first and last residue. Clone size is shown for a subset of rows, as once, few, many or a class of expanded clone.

CASSLDAGPNSPLHF | NA | TRBV5-6
CASSLLTGRGSGNTIYF | NA | TRBV7-2
CASSSGTETNTGELFF | NA | TRBV5-1
CASSLTIGQAERSPLHF | NA | TRBV5-1
CASSQQGLDTQYF | NA | TRBV4-2
CASSRLAGSQETQYF | NA | TRBV18
CASSLAGKYGYTF | once | TRBV7-9
CASVRVSNTEAFF | NA | TRBV28
CASLGQGAGGYTF | NA | TRBV28
CASSYSKNTEAFF | NA | TRBV6-5